The source of this T cell receptor beta chain is a study of blood T cell repertoires in COVID-19. Study-wide context: Samples of COVID-19 (acute and convalescent) were obtained from the United States, Italy and Spain.

The CDR3 has 15 amino acids. The assay was immunoSEQ multiplex PCR, and TCRdb's table has in-frame clones only and misses some. This repertoire shows about 350,000 clones, around 86% found once; its top ten account for over 6%. Material for sequencing was peripheral blood. This chain joins TRBV21-1 and TRBJ2-5; whether TRBD1, the table's D call, matches the DNA was not checked. TRBV21-1 is labeled a pseudogene. This receptor was identified in a woman between 45 and 60 years old with COVID-19, enrolled during active disease. The CDR3 here is CASSSARGLGETQYF. The CDR3 DNA sequence: TGTGCCAGCAGCAGTGCCAGGGGGCTGGGAGAGACCCAGTACTTC.